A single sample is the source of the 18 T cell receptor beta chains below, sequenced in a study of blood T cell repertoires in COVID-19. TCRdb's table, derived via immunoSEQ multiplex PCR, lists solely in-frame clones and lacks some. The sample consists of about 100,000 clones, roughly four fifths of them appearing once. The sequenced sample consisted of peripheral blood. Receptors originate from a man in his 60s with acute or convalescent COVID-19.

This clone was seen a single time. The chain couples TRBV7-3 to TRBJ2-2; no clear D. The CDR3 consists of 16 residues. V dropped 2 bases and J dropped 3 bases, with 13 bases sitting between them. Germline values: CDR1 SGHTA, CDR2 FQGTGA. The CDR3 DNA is TGTGCCAGCAGCTTAGGCCGGGTCGAATACACCGGGGAGCTGTTTTTT. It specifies CASSLGRVEYTGELFF.

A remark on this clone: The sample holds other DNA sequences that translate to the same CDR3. The CDR3 here is CASTPRDSSYNEQFF. CDR3 nucleotide sequence: TGTGCCAGTACCCCCCGGGACAGCTCCTACAATGAGCAGTTCTTC. V is TRBV19 and J is TRBJ2-1, with 7 positions matching TRBD1. This CDR3 has 15 residues. CDR1 and CDR2 (germline): LNHDA, SQIVND (reference sequence). V gave up 7 bases and J gave up 0 bases; unmatched junction bases: 6.

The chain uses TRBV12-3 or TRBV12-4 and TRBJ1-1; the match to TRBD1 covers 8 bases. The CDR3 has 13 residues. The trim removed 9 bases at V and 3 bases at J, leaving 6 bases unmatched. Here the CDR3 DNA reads TGTGCCAGTTCCGGGACAGGCCACACTGAAGCTTTCTTT. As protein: CASSGTGHTEAFF.

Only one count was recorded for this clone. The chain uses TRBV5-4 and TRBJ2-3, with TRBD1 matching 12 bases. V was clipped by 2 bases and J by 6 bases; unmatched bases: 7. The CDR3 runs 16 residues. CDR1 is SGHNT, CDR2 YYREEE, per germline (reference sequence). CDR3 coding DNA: TGTGCCAGCAGCTTACCACCGGGACAGGGGGCCGATACGCAGTATTTT. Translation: CASSLPPGQGADTQYF.

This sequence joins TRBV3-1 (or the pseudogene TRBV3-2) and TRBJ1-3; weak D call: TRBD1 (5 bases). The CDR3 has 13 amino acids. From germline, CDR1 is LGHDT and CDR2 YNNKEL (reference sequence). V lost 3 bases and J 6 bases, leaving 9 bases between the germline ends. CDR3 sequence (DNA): TGTGCCAGCAGCCACAGGACACCAAACACCATATATTTT. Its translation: CASSHRTPNTIYF.

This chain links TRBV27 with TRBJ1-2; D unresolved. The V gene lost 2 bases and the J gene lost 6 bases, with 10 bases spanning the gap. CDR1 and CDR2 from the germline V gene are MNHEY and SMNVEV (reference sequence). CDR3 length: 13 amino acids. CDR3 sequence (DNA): TGTGCCAGCAGTTTAGAGGGAAAGAATGGCTACACCTTC. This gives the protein CASSLEGKNGYTF.

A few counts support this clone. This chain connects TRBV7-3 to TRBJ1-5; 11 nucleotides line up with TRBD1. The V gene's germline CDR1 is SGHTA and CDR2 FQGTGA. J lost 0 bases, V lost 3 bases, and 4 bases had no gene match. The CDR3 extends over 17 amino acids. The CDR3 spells CASSFSGTGGSNQPQHF. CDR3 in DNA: TGTGCCAGCAGCTTTTCCGGGACAGGGGGTAGCAATCAGCCCCAGCATTTT.

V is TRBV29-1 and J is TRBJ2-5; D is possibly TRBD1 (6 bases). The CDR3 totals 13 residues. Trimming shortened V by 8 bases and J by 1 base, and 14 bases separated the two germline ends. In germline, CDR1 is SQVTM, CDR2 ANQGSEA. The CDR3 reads CSIIRGSQETQYF. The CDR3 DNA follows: TGCAGCATTATCAGGGGTTCCCAAGAGACCCAGTACTTC.

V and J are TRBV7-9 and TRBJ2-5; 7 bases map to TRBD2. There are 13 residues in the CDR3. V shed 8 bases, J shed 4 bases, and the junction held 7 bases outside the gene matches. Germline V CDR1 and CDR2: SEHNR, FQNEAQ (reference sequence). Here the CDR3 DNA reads TGTGCCAGCGGTGGCGGGAGTGGAGAGACCCAGTACTTC. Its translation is CASGGGSGETQYF.

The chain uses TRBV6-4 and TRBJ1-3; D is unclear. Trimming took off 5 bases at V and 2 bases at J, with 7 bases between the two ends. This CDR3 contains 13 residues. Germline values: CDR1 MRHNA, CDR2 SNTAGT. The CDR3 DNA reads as TGTGCCAGCAGTCTAGACCCTGGAAACACCATATATTTT. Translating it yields CASSLDPGNTIYF.

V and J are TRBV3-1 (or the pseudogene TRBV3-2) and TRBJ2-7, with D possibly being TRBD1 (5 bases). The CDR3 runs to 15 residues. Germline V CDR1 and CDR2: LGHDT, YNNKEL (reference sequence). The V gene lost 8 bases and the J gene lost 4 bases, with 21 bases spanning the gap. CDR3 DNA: TGTGCCAGCTCAAAAGCTCCAGGGCCCAGTTACGAGCAGTACTTC. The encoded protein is CASSKAPGPSYEQYF.

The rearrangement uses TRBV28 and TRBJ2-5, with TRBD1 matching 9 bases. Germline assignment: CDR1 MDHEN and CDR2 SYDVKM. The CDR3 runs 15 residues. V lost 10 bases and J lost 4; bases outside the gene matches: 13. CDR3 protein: CATIDRDRVGETQYF. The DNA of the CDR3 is TGTGCCACCATAGACCGGGACAGGGTGGGAGAGACCCAGTACTTC.

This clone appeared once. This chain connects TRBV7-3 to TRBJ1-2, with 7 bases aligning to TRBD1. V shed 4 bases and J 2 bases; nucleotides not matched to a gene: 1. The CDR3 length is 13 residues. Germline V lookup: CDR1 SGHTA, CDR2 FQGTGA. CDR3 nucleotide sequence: TGTGCCAGCAGCTCGGGACAGAACTATGGCTACACCTTC. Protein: CASSSGQNYGYTF.

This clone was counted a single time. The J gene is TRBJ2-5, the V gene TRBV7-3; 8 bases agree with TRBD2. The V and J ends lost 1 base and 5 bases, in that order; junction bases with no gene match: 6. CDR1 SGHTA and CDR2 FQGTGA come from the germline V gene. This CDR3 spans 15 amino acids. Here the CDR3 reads CASSLNSGGRETQYF. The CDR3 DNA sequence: TGTGCCAGCAGCTTAAATTCGGGAGGGAGGGAGACCCAGTACTTC.

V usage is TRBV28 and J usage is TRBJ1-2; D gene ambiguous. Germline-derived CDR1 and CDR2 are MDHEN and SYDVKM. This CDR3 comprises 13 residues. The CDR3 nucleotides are TGTGGGGCATGCGCCACCATTAACTATGGCTACACCTTC. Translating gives CGACATINYGYTF.

Here the CDR3 reads CASRPQGGETQYF. The CDR3 DNA sequence: TGTGCCAGCAGACCCCAGGGAGGAGAGACCCAGTACTTC. The V call is TRBV2, the J call TRBJ2-5; D perhaps matches TRBD2 (6 bases). Trimming took off 6 bases at V and 4 bases at J, with 12 bases between the two ends. CDR1 is SNHLY, CDR2 FYNNEI, per germline. The CDR3 has 13 residues. The full variable domain, in which reference TRBV2 and TRBJ2-5 provide the parts outside the CDR3, is EPEVTQTPSHQVTQMGQEVILRCVPISNHLYFYWYRQILGQKVEFLVSFYNNEISEKSEIFDDQFSVERPDGSNFTLKIRSTKLEDSAMYFCASRPQGGETQYFGPGTRLLVL.

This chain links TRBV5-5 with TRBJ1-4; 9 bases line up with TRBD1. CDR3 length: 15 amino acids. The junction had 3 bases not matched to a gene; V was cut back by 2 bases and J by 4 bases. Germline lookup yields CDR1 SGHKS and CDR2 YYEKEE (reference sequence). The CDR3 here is CASSFRGQGNEKLFF. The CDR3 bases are TGTGCCAGCAGCTTCCGGGGACAGGGTAATGAAAAACTGTTTTTT. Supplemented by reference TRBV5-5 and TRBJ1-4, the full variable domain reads DAGVTQSPTHLIKTRGQQVTLRCSPISGHKSVSWYQQVLGQGPQFIFQYYEKEERGRGNFPDRFSARQFPNYSSELNVNALLLGDSALYLCASSFRGQGNEKLFFGSGTQLSVL.

The CDR3 loop reads CAWRLRETTEAFF. CDR3 nucleotides: TGTGCCTGGAGACTCAGGGAAACCACTGAAGCTTTCTTT. The chain combines TRBV30 with TRBJ1-1; D is perhaps TRBD1 (5 bases). Trimming stripped 3 bases from V and 4 bases from J, with 12 bases between. Germline CDR1 and CDR2: GTSNPN and SVGIG (reference sequence). CDR3 length equals 13 residues.